Listed below are T cell receptor beta chains from one sample, sequenced in a study of blood T cell repertoires in COVID-19. Sequencing was performed with immunoSEQ multiplex PCR; in TCRdb, only in-frame clones are kept and a portion is missing. Counted here are around 150,000 clones, roughly four fifths occurring once; the ten biggest clones make up approximately 3.9%. The sequenced sample consisted of peripheral blood. These receptors came from a woman aged 55-70 years with acute or convalescent COVID-19. The conserved cysteine and the conserved F or W are not part of the CDR3 here. Fields, in order: J gene, V gene, CDR3 protein.

TRBJ2-1 | TRBV2 | ASRLAVNNEQF
TRBJ1-6 | TRBV28 | ASSFTGGRSPLH
TRBJ1-2 | TRBV6-5 | ASRVGGVDGYT
TRBJ1-5 | TRBV7-2 | ASSPRQGMRPQH
TRBJ1-2 | TRBV4-3 | ASSQYLQGSYGYT
TRBJ2-3 | TRBV29-1 | SVAIGQSTDTQY
TRBJ2-7 | TRBV11-2 | ASSSQGGVYEQY
TRBJ2-3 | TRBV11-2 | ASSFIATDTQY
TRBJ1-1 | TRBV5-1 | ASSLGGTGGNAEAF
TRBJ1-2 | TRBV10-3 | AILGYGYT
TRBJ2-7 | TRBV29-1 | SAAQGSYEQY
TRBJ1-1 | TRBV29-1 | SVWGDNTEAF
TRBJ1-3 | TRBV5-5 | ASSLDAGSGNTIY
TRBJ2-7 | TRBV21-1 | ASQKRRLADEQY
TRBJ2-7 | TRBV29-1 | SVWPPLGHEQY
TRBJ2-7 | TRBV10-3 | AVRLAVEQY
TRBJ2-1 | TRBV28 | ATSGTSGISEQF
TRBJ2-1 | TRBV6-1 | ASSESGLWLYNEQF
TRBJ2-2 | TRBV9 | ASSPPGLAGVGELF
TRBJ1-1 | TRBV5-1 | ASSLEGFEAF
TRBJ2-5 | TRBV7-2 | ASSLKAGGGSTQY
TRBJ1-2 | TRBV3-1/TRBV3-2 | ASSRDSLYGYT
TRBJ2-7 | TRBV27 | ASSSGTSGTYEQY
TRBJ2-1 | TRBV24-1 | ATSSWGGNEQF
TRBJ2-7 | TRBV29-1 | SVEGRLAGTSYEQY
TRBJ1-2 | TRBV5-1 | ASSMDRGGGYT
TRBJ2-1 | TRBV7-6 | ASSLSPSNEQF
TRBJ2-7 | TRBV27 | ASSFSGGGYEQY
TRBJ2-1 | TRBV5-1 | ASSPTGTGNYNEQF
TRBJ2-1 | TRBV3-1/TRBV3-2 | ASSQEPGHPANNEQF
TRBJ2-2 | TRBV24-1 | ATSDNREIGGELF
TRBJ1-1 | TRBV7-9 | ASSQAAIGTEAF
TRBJ1-5 | TRBV7-2 | ASSPGQQNQPQH
TRBJ2-1 | TRBV27 | ASSFFGTGFNEQF
TRBJ2-3 | TRBV7-2 | ASSFLGTSGTSTDTQY
TRBJ2-7 | TRBV7-9 | ASSFSKVIPGVYEQY
TRBJ2-1 | TRBV30 | ACLGRAYNEQF
TRBJ2-7 | TRBV11-3 | ASSLRSGGYEQY
TRBJ2-3 | TRBV3-1/TRBV3-2 | ASSQEGGMGTDTQY
TRBJ2-6 | TRBV7-9 | ASLVRISGANVLT